A selection of T cell receptor beta chains follows, all from one sample in a study of Ad26.COV2.S vaccination and SARS-CoV-2 variants. Some clones are missing from TCRdb's copy, which holds only in-frame ones; the method was immunoSEQ multiplex PCR. The sample consists of roughly 420,000 clones, 89% of them appearing once. Sequenced material: peripheral blood, taken in a trial of Ad26.COV2.S vaccine versus placebo. These receptors were obtained from a person aged 18-65 years who received the Ad26.COV2.S COVID-19 vaccine or a placebo. Both conserved end residues are part of each CDR3. Fields, in order: D gene, clone size, J gene, V gene, CDR3 protein, CDR3 DNA. The D gene is left open where the match is weak. Only part of the rows carry a size: once, few, many, or a class if the clone is expanded.

. | once | TRBJ2-2 | TRBV9 | CASSPRVTGELFF | TGTGCCAGCAGCCCAAGGGTCACCGGGGAGCTGTTTTTT
. | . | TRBJ2-2 | TRBV9 | CASSLSTGELFF | TGTGCCAGCAGCCTTAGCACCGGGGAGCTGTTTTTT
. | . | TRBJ1-1 | TRBV19 | CASSIFWGDTEAFF | TGTGCCAGTAGTATATTTTGGGGTGACACTGAAGCTTTCTTT
TRBD1 | . | TRBJ1-1 | TRBV6-5 | CASSRGGRREAFF | TGTGCCAGCAGCAGGGGGGGGAGACGTGAAGCTTTCTTT
. | . | TRBJ1-1 | TRBV25-1 | CASSEMPGRAEAFF | TGTGCCAGCAGTGAAATGCCTGGTCGGGCTGAAGCTTTCTTT
. | few | TRBJ2-3 | TRBV4-3 | CASSQDVLARLDTQYF | TGCGCCAGCAGCCAAGATGTGTTAGCGAGACTGGATACGCAGTATTTT
. | . | TRBJ2-1 | TRBV2 | CASSGDALYNEQFF | TGTGCCAGCAGTGGGGATGCCCTCTACAATGAGCAGTTCTTC
TRBD1 | . | TRBJ2-5 | TRBV9 | CASSEGTGGMETQYF | TGTGCCAGCAGCGAGGGGACAGGGGGGATGGAGACCCAGTACTTC
. | once | TRBJ1-1 | TRBV3-1/TRBV3-2 | CASSQMQGNPEAFF | TGTGCCAGCAGCCAAATGCAGGGGAACCCTGAAGCTTTCTTT
TRBD2 | . | TRBJ2-3 | TRBV4-1 | CASSLISSPGLAASTDTQYF | TGCGCCAGCAGCCTGATTAGCTCACCGGGACTAGCGGCTAGCACAGATACGCAGTATTTT
. | once | TRBJ1-5 | TRBV10-3 | CAISESWTGDQPQHF | TGTGCCATCAGTGAGTCTTGGACGGGAGATCAGCCCCAGCATTTT
. | . | TRBJ2-2 | TRBV29-1 | CSVEDRTNTGELFF | TGCAGCGTTGAAGACAGGACGAACACCGGGGAGCTGTTTTTT
TRBD2 | . | TRBJ2-5 | TRBV5-4 | CASSLKRDETQYF | TGTGCCAGCAGCTTGAAGCGGGACGAGACCCAGTACTTC
. | . | TRBJ1-4 | TRBV18 | CASSPGWDEKLFF | TGTGCCAGCTCACCTGGATGGGATGAAAAACTGTTTTTT
. | once | TRBJ1-1 | TRBV5-1 | CASSLDLLNTEAFF | TGCGCCAGCAGCTTGGACTTATTGAACACTGAAGCTTTCTTT
TRBD2 | . | TRBJ2-3 | TRBV4-2 | CASSQVGAGGRTDTQYF | TGTGCCAGCAGCCAAGTGGGAGCGGGGGGGCGGACAGATACGCAGTATTTT
. | . | TRBJ2-5 | TRBV7-3 | CASSRRTSETQYF | TGTGCCAGCAGCCGAAGGACCTCGGAGACCCAGTACTTC
. | . | TRBJ1-2 | TRBV5-6 | CASSFSDDRNDYGYTF | TGTGCCAGCAGCTTTTCAGACGACAGGAACGACTATGGCTACACCTTC
. | . | TRBJ2-1 | TRBV27 | CASISDGSSYNEQFF | TGTGCCAGCATTTCTGACGGTAGCTCCTACAATGAGCAGTTCTTC
TRBD1 | once | TRBJ1-1 | TRBV28 | CASRLGIRGLGTEAFF | TGTGCCAGCAGATTGGGTATCAGGGGGCTCGGCACTGAAGCTTTCTTT
. | . | TRBJ2-3 | TRBV27 | CASSGVYADTQYF | TGTGCCAGCAGTGGTGTGTATGCAGATACGCAGTATTTT
. | . | TRBJ2-5 | TRBV5-4 | CASSPGGQPETQYF | TGTGCCAGCAGCCCCGGGGGACAGCCAGAGACCCAGTACTTC
TRBD2 | few | TRBJ2-5 | TRBV7-9 | CASSLRLAPLETQYF | TGTGCCAGCAGCTTACGACTAGCGCCACTAGAGACCCAGTACTTC
. | . | TRBJ2-2 | TRBV10-3 | CATDWGGGELFF | TGTGCCACCGACTGGGGTGGCGGGGAGCTGTTTTTT
TRBD2 | few | TRBJ2-7 | TRBV7-9 | CASSPTSALEQYF | TGTGCCAGCAGCCCTACTAGCGCTCTCGAGCAGTACTTC
. | . | TRBJ1-2 | TRBV6-5 | CASKLGQRYGYTF | TGTGCCAGCAAACTCGGACAGAGATATGGCTACACCTTC
. | . | TRBJ2-6 | TRBV28 | CASSHNPVGSGANVLTF | TGTGCCAGCAGCCATAACCCCGTTGGCTCTGGGGCCAACGTCCTGACTTTC
. | . | TRBJ1-2 | TRBV5-5 | CASSLGSYGYTF | TGTGCCAGCAGCTTGGGAAGCTATGGCTACACCTTC
. | . | TRBJ1-4 | TRBV12-5 | CASGFPAPANEKLFF | TGTGCTAGTGGTTTTCCGGCCCCGGCTAATGAAAAACTGTTTTTT
TRBD2 | . | TRBJ2-5 | TRBV7-2 | CASSQRELQTQYF | TGTGCCAGCAGCCAGCGGGAGTTACAGACCCAGTACTTC
. | . | TRBJ2-1 | TRBV29-1 | CSVGVLEQFF | TGCAGCGTTGGGGTTTTGGAGCAGTTCTTC
. | . | TRBJ2-7 | TRBV6-5 | CASSPRGASYEQYF | TGTGCCAGCAGTCCCAGGGGCGCATCCTACGAGCAGTACTTC
. | . | TRBJ2-2 | TRBV29-1 | CSVEGAAAPGELFF | TGCAGCGTTGAAGGGGCAGCCGCCCCCGGGGAGCTGTTTTTT
. | . | TRBJ2-3 | TRBV25-1 | CASSYGLLGTQYF | TGTGCCAGCAGTTACGGATTGTTAGGTACGCAGTATTTT
. | . | TRBJ2-1 | TRBV10-3 | CAITRDGPTNEQFF | TGTGCCATCACAAGGGACGGCCCTACCAATGAGCAGTTCTTC
. | . | TRBJ2-1 | TRBV9 | CASSVAGAGLSKNEQFF | TGTGCCAGCAGCGTAGCCGGCGCTGGACTATCCAAGAATGAGCAGTTCTTC
. | . | TRBJ1-2 | TRBV5-5 | CASSLWGDVEGYTF | TGTGCCAGCAGCTTGTGGGGCGACGTAGAGGGCTACACCTTC
. | . | TRBJ2-3 | TRBV27 | CASSLIDPGAHGADTQYF | TGTGCCAGCAGTCTAATCGATCCAGGGGCCCATGGTGCAGATACGCAGTATTTT
. | . | TRBJ2-1 | TRBV19 | CASSAEFRRRADEQFF | TGTGCCAGTAGTGCCGAGTTCCGAAGACGGGCGGATGAGCAGTTCTTC
. | . | TRBJ2-7 | TRBV19 | CASSIRHDTGYEQYF | TGTGCCAGTAGCATCAGACACGACACGGGCTACGAGCAGTACTTC
TRBD1 | . | TRBJ2-7 | TRBV3-1/TRBV3-2 | CASSQPGQGGEQYF | TGTGCCAGCAGCCAACCGGGACAGGGGGGCGAGCAGTACTTC
. | . | TRBJ2-5 | TRBV10-3 | CAISSAGQAAAQYF | TGTGCCATCAGTAGTGCCGGGCAGGCCGCGGCCCAGTACTTC
TRBD2 | . | TRBJ2-1 | TRBV7-2 | CASSSISGGLQSSYNEQFF | TGTGCCAGCAGCTCGATTAGCGGGGGCCTTCAAAGCTCCTACAATGAGCAGTTCTTC
. | . | TRBJ1-1 | TRBV28 | CASSLLRVIHPNTEAFF | TGTGCCAGCAGCTTACTTAGGGTCATACACCCGAACACTGAAGCTTTCTTT
. | . | TRBJ1-3 | TRBV4-2 | CASSQEWDPQMGRNTIYF | TGTGCCAGCAGCCAAGAATGGGATCCTCAAATGGGGAGGAACACCATATATTTT
. | . | TRBJ1-5 | TRBV7-9 | CASSWSEGEQPQHF | TGTGCCAGCAGCTGGTCAGAAGGGGAACAGCCCCAGCATTTT
. | . | TRBJ1-1 | TRBV29-1 | CSVGSMNTEAFF | TGCAGCGTTGGGAGCATGAACACTGAAGCTTTCTTT
TRBD1 | few | TRBJ1-5 | TRBV4-1 | CASSPSGGSQPQHF | TGCGCCAGCAGCCCTTCAGGGGGATCTCAGCCCCAGCATTTT
. | . | TRBJ1-5 | TRBV28 | CASSLRRGGFGISNQPQHF | TGTGCCAGCAGTTTAAGGAGGGGGGGGTTCGGGATCAGCAATCAGCCCCAGCATTTT
TRBD1 | . | TRBJ2-5 | TRBV7-2 | CASSFQGEETQYF | TGTGCCAGCAGTTTCCAGGGGGAGGAGACCCAGTACTTC
TRBD1 | few | TRBJ1-6 | TRBV27 | CASSQTGISPLHF | TGTGCCAGCAGTCAGACAGGGATCTCACCCCTCCACTTT
. | . | TRBJ2-3 | TRBV13 | CASSLVRRGDTQYF | TGTGCCAGCAGCTTAGTCAGGAGGGGAGATACGCAGTATTTT
. | . | TRBJ2-3 | TRBV10-2 | CASSVSDLEADTQYF | TGCGCCAGCAGTGTGTCGGACCTGGAGGCAGATACGCAGTATTTT